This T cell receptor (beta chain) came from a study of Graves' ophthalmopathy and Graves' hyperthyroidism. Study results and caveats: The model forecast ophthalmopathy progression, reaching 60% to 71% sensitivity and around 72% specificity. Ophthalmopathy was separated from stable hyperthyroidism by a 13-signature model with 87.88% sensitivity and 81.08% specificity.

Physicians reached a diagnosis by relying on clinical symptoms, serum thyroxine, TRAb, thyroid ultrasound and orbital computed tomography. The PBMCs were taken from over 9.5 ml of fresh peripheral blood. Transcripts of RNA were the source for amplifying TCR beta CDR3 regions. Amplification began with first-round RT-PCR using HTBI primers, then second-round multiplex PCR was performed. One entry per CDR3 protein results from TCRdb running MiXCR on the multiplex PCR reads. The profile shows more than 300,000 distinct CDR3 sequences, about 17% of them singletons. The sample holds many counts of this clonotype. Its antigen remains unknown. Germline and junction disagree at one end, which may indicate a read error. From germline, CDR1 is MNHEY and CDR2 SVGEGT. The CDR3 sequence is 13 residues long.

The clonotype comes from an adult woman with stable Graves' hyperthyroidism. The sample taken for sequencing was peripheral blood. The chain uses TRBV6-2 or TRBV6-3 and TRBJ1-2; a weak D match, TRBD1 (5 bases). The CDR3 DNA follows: TGTGCCAGCAGTAGGACGGGGCCCTATGGCTGCACCTTC. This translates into CASSRTGPYGCTF.